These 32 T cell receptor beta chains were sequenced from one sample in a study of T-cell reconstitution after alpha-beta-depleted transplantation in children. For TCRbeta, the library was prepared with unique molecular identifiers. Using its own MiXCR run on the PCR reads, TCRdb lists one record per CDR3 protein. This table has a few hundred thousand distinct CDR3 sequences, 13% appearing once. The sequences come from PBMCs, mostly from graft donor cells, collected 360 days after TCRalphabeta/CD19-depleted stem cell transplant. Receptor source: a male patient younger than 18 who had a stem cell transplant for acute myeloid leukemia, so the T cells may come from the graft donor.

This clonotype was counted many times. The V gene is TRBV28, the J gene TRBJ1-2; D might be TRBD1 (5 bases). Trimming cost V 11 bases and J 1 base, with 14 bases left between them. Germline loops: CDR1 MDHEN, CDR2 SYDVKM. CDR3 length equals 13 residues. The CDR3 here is CASGGGINYGYTF. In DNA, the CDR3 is TGTGCCTCCGGGGGGGGGATTAACTATGGCTACACCTTC.

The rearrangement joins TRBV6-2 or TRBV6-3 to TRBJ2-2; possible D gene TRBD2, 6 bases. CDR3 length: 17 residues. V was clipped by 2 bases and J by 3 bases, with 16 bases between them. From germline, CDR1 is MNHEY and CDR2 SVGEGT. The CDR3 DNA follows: TGTGCCAGCAGTTACGCTAAACTAGCTAAGGACACCGGGGAGCTGTTTTTT. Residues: CASSYAKLAKDTGELFF.

The CDR3 is CASSQSGTSGRVADTQYF. In nucleotides, the CDR3 is TGTGCCAGCAGCCAATCGGGGACTAGCGGGAGGGTAGCAGATACGCAGTATTTT. This chain connects TRBV11-2 to TRBJ2-3; 16 bases line up with TRBD2. The V segment lost 5 bases and the J segment 4 bases; nucleotides outside the gene matches: 9. Germline V gene data show CDR1 as SGHAT and CDR2 as FQNNGV. The CDR3 runs to 18 residues.

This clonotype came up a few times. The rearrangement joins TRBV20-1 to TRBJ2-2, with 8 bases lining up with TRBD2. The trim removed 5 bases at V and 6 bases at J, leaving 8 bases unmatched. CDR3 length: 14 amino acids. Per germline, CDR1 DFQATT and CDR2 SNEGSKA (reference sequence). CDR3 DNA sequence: TGCAGTGCTCCCAGCGGGGGTGCACCCGGGGAGCTGTTTTTT. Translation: CSAPSGGAPGELFF.

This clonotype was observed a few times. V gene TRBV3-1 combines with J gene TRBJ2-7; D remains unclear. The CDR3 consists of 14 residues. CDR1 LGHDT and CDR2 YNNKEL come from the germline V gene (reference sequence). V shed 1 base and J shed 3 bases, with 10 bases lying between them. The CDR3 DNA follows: TGTGCCAGCAGCCAAGCGGGCGCACACTACGAGCAGTACTTC. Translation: CASSQAGAHYEQYF.

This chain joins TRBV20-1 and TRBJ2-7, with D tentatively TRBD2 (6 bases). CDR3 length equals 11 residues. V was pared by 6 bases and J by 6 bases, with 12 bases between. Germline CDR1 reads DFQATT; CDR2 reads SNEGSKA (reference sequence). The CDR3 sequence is CSATSWGEQYF. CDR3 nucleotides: TGCAGTGCCACTAGCTGGGGCGAGCAGTACTTC.

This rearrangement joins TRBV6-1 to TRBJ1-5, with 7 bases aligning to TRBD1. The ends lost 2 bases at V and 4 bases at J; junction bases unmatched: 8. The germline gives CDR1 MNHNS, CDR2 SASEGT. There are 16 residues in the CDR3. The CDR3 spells CASSEWAGGGNQPQHF. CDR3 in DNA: TGTGCCAGCAGTGAATGGGCAGGGGGTGGTAATCAGCCCCAGCATTTT.

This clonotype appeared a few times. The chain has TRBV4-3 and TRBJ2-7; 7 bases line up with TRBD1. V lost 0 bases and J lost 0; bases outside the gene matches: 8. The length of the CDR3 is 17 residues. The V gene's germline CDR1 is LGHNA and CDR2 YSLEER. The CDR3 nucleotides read TGCGCCAGCAGCCAAGATCAACCTAGGGGGCACTCCTACGAGCAGTACTTC. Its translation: CASSQDQPRGHSYEQYF.

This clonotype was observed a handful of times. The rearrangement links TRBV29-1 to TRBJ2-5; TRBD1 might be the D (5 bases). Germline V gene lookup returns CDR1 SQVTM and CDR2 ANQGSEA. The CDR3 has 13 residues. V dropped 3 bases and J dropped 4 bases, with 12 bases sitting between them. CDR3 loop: CSVEPAQAETQYF. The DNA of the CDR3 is TGCAGCGTTGAGCCGGCACAGGCAGAGACCCAGTACTTC.

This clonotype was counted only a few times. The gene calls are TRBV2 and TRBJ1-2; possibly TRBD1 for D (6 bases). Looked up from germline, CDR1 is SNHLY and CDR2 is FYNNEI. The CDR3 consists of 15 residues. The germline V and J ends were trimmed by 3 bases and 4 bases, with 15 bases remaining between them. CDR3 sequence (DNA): TGTGCCAGCAGTGACCCATCCAGGGGTACCTATGGCTACACCTTC. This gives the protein CASSDPSRGTYGYTF.

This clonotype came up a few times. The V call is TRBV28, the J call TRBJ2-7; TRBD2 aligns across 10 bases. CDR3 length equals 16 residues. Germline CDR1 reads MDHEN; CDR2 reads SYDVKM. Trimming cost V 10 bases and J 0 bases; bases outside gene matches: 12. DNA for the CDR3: TGTGCCACACGGGGTAGCGGGAGGCCAAGCTCCTACGAGCAGTACTTC. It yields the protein CATRGSGRPSSYEQYF.

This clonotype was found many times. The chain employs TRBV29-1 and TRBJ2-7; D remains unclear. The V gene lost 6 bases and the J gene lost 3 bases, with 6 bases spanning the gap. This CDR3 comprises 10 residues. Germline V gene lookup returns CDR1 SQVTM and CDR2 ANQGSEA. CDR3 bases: TGCAGCGTGTTCTACTACGAGCAGTACTTC. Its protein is CSVFYYEQYF.

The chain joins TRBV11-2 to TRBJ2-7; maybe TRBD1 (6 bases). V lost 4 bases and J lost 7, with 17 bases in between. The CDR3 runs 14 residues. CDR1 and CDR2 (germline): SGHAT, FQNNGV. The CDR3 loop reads CASSSMTGLWEQYF. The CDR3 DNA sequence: TGTGCCAGCAGCTCGATGACAGGTTTGTGGGAGCAGTACTTC.

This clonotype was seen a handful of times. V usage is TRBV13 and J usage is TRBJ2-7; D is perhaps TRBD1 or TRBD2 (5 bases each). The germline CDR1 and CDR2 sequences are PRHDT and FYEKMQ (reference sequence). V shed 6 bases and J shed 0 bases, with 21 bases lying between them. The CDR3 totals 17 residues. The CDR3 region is CASSRIAWGSDSYEQYF. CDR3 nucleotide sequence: TGTGCCAGCAGTCGTATTGCCTGGGGGTCCGACTCCTACGAGCAGTACTTC.

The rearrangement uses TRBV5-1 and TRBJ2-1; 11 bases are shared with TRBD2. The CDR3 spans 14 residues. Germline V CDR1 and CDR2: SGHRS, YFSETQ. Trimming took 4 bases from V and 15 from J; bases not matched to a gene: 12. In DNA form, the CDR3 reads TGCGCCAGCAGCCCGATAATAGCGGGAGGGCCCGGGTTCTTC. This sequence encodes CASSPIIAGGPGFF.

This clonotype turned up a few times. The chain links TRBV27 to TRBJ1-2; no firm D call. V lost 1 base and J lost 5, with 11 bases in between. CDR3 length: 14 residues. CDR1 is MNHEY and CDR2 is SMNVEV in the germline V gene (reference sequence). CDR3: CASSLYAVGYGYTF. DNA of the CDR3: TGTGCCAGCAGTTTATATGCTGTAGGGTATGGCTACACCTTC.

This chain's CDR3 is CATSAQRIPETQYF. DNA for the CDR3: TGTGCCACCAGTGCACAGCGAATTCCGGAGACCCAGTACTTC. This chain links TRBV24-1 with TRBJ2-5, with D uncertain. Looked up from germline, CDR1 is KGHDR and CDR2 is SFDVKD. The CDR3 extends over 14 amino acids. V lost 5 bases and J 5 bases, leaving 14 bases between the germline ends.

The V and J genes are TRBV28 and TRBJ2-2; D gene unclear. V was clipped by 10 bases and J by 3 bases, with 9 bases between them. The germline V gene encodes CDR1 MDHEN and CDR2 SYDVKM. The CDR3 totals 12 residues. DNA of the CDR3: TGTGCCACAGCCAAGTACACCGGGGAGCTGTTTTTT. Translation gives CATAKYTGELFF.

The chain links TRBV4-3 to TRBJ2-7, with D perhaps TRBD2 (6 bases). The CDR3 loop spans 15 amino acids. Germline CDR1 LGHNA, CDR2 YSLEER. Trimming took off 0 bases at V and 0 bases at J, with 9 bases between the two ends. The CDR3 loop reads CASSQELASSYEQYF. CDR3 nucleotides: TGCGCCAGCAGCCAAGAACTAGCCAGCTCCTACGAGCAGTACTTC.

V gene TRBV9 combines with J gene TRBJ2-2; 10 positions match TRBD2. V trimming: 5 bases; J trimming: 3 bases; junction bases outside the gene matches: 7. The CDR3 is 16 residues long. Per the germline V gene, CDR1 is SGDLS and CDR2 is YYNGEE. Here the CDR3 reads CASRQREGADTGELFF. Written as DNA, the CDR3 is TGTGCCAGCAGGCAGCGGGAGGGGGCCGACACCGGGGAGCTGTTTTTT. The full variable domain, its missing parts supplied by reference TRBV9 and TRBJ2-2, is DSGVTQTPKHLITATGQRVTLRCSPRSGDLSVYWYQQSLDQGLQFLIQYYNGEERAKGNILERFSAQQFPDLHSELNLSSLELGDSALYFCASRQREGADTGELFFGEGSRLTVL.

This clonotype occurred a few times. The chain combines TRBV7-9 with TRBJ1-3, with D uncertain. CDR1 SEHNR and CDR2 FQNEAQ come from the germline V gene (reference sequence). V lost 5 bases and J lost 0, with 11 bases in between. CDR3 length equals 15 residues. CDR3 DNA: TGTGCCAGCAGCACTACAGCGTACTCTGGAAACACCATATATTTT. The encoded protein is CASSTTAYSGNTIYF.

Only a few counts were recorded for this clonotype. CDR3 residues: CASSLTPLEQYF. DNA for the CDR3: TGTGCCAGCAGCTTAACGCCGCTAGAGCAGTACTTC. The rearrangement links TRBV7-2 to TRBJ2-7; D call uncertain. The germline CDR1 and CDR2 sequences are SGHTA and FQGNSA. The CDR3 is made up of 12 amino acids. Deletions cut 2 bases from V and 7 bases from J, with 9 bases between.

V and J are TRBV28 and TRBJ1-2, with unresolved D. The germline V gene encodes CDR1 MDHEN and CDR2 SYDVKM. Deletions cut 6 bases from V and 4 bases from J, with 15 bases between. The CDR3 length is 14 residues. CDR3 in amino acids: CASSTLGPIYGYTF. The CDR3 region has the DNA TGTGCCAGCAGCACACTAGGACCAATCTATGGCTACACCTTC.

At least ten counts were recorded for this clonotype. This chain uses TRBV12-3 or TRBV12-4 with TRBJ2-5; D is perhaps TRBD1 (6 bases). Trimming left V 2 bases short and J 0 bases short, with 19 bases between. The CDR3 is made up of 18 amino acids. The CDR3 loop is CASSLPTGRLPYQETQYF. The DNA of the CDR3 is TGTGCCAGCAGTTTACCTACAGGGAGACTGCCTTACCAAGAGACCCAGTACTTC.

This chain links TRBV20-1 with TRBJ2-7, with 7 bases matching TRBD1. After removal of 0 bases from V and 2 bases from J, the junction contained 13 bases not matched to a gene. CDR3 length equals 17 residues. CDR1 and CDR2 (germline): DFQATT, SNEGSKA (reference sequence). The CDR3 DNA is TGCAGTGCTAGAGATTTACATCCTCAAGACAGGGCCTACGAGCAGTACTTC. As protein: CSARDLHPQDRAYEQYF.

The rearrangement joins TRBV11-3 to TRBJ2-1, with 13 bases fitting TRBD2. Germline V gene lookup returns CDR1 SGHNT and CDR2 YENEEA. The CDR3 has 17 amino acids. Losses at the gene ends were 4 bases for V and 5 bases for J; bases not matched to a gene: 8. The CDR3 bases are TGTGCCAGCAGCTCATCCCCACTAGCGGGAGGGAACAATGAGCAGTTCTTC. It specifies CASSSSPLAGGNNEQFF.

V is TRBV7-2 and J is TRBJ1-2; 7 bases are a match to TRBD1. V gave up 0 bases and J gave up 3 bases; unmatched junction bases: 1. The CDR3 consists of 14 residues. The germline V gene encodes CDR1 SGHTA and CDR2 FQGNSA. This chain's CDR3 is CASSLATGHYGYTF. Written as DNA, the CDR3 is TGTGCCAGCAGCTTAGCGACAGGGCACTATGGCTACACCTTC.

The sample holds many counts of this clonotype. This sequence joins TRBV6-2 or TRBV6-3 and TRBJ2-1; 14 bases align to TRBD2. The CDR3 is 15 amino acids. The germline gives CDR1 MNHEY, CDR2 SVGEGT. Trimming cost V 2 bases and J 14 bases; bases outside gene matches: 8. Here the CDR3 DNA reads TGTGCCAGCAGTTACGGGACTAGCGGGAGTATCGAAAAGTTCTTC. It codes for CASSYGTSGSIEKFF.

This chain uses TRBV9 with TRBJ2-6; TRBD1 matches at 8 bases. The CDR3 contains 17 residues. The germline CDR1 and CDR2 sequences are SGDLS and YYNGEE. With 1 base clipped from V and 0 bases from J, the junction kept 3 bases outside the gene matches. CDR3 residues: CASSVRTGFSGANVLTF. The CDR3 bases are TGTGCCAGCAGCGTAAGGACAGGGTTCTCTGGGGCCAACGTCCTGACTTTC.

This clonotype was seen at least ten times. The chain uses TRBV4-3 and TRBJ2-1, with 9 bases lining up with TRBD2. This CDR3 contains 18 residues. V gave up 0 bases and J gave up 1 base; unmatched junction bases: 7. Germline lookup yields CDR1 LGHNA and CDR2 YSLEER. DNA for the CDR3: TGCGCCAGCAGCCAAGATCCTAGCGGGATGGGGTCCTACAATGAGCAGTTCTTC. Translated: CASSQDPSGMGSYNEQFF.

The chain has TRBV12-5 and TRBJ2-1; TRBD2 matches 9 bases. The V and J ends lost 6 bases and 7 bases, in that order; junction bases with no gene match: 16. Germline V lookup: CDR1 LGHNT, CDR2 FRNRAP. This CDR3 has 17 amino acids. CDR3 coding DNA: TGTGCTAGTGGACTCCTAGGGACTAGCTGGGGAAGTAATGAGCAGTTCTTC. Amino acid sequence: CASGLLGTSWGSNEQFF. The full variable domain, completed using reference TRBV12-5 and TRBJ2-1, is DARVTQTPRHKVTEMGQEVTMRCQPILGHNTVFWYRQTMMQGLELLAYFRNRAPLDDSGMPKDRFSAEMPDATLATLKIQPSEPRDSAVYFCASGLLGTSWGSNEQFFGPGTRLTVL.

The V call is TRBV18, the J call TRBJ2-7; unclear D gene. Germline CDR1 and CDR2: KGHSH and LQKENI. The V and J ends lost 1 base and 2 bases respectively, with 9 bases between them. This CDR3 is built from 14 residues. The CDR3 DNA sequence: TGTGCCAGCTCACCACAGGGTCGGGCCTACGAGCAGTACTTC. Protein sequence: CASSPQGRAYEQYF.